This T cell receptor (beta chain) came from a study of T cell responses to AZD1222 COVID-19 vaccine. Study background: Pooled together were second doses at about 4 or about 12 weeks. Study results and limitations: Among the donors, most were white British and more were female, and clonal diversity was possibly underestimated.

Worth noting for this clone: Its antigen is undetermined.

Using immunoSEQ multiplex PCR, the repertoire was profiled, and TCRdb retains in-frame clones only, with some absent. Here the sample spans 100,000 or so clones, approximately 93% being singletons. The CDR3 loop spans 15 amino acids. V was clipped by 4 bases and J by 6 bases; unmatched bases: 4. Germline V gives CDR1 ENHRY, CDR2 SYGVKD. The source is an adult in good health. The V and J genes are TRBV10-3 and TRBJ2-1; TRBD2 matches 12 bases. Sequences were derived from peripheral blood, sampled on day 0 of AZD1222 vaccination. CDR3 sequence reads: CAISVASGGVNEQFF. Written as DNA, the CDR3 is TGTGCCATCAGTGTGGCTAGCGGGGGGGTCAATGAGCAGTTCTTC.